This TCR beta chain was sequenced for a study of shared clonotypes between healthy human individuals. As to this clone: This likely stems from a read error, as it lies one base from a far larger clone.

CD4+ cells were split into CD45RA+ naive and CD45RA-negative memory subsets. Profiling relied on immunoSEQ multiplex PCR, and the TCRdb table lists in-frame clones only, not all of them. The table includes approximately 340,000 clones, less than 75% detected once. The sample taken for sequencing was memory CD4+ T cells sorted from blood. Sample subset: CD45RA-negative fraction. The sequence came from a man aged 30 to 39 in good health.

The CDR3 loop is CASSEEGSGNQLQHF. Written as DNA, the CDR3 is TGTGCCAGCAGTGAAGAAGGGTCTGGCAATCAGCTCCAGCATTTT. This chain uses TRBV2 with TRBJ1-5; D unclear. CDR1 and CDR2 (germline): SNHLY, FYNNEI. The CDR3 covers 15 residues.